These 8 T cell receptor beta chains originate from one sample sequenced in a study of molecular identifiers for immune sequencing clone quantification listed by TCRdb under 2018. The library came from PCR. TCRdb lists the instrument as NextSeq 500. TCRdb redid the processing of the public reads, applying fastp at Q25 and MiXCR, and retained in-frame beta chains. Identical CDR3 proteins give one entry, which carries the most common genes and DNA. The sample table contains about 86,000 distinct CDR3 sequences; only one count was recorded for 20% to 30% of them. The ten most abundant clones make up roughly 0.76% of the sample. The sample taken for sequencing was naive CD8+ T cells from blood, with Jurkat cell RNA spiked in. The cell subset or site label, read with the paper, signifies: FACS-sorted CD8+CD4-CCR7+CD45RA+ naive T cells. The receptors originated from a human donor in good health. Some libraries in this study had Jurkat cell RNA spiked in.

The rearrangement uses TRBV20-1 and TRBJ2-3; 7 nucleotides align to TRBD1. V was pared by 0 bases and J by 2 bases, with 5 bases of the junction left unmatched. This CDR3 comprises 15 residues. Germline CDR1 is DFQATT and CDR2 is SNEGSKA (reference sequence). CDR3 in DNA: TGCAGTGCTAGAGATCGGGACAGCTACACAGATACGCAGTATTTT. It specifies CSARDRDSYTDTQYF.

This clonotype was found many times. V usage is TRBV5-1 and J usage is TRBJ2-5; D call uncertain. Trimming pared 0 bases from V and 1 base from J, leaving 7 bases between. The germline V gene has CDR1 SGHRS and CDR2 YFSETQ. The CDR3 spans 14 residues. For the CDR3, the DNA is TGCGCCAGCAGCTTGGGCAGAACCCAAGAGACCCAGTACTTC. Translating gives CASSLGRTQETQYF. The whole variable domain, remainder taken from reference TRBV5-1 and TRBJ2-5, is KAGVTQTPRYLIKTRGQQVTLSCSPISGHRSVSWYQQTPGQGLQFLFEYFSETQRNKGNFPGRFSGRQFSNSRSEMNVSTLELGDSALYLCASSLGRTQETQYFGPGTRLLVL.

The rearrangement links TRBV7-9 to TRBJ2-4; 7 nucleotides match TRBD1. The CDR3 has 15 amino acids. The V gene's germline CDR1 is SEHNR and CDR2 FQNEAQ (reference sequence). The J segment lost 5 bases and the V segment lost 4 bases, leaving 8 bases of the junction unmatched. DNA for the CDR3: TGTGCCAGCAGCTCGTCGACAGGGAGAGAAAACATTCAGTACTTC. Its protein product is CASSSSTGRENIQYF.

As regards this clonotype: This may be a read error: a much more frequent sequence differs by one nucleotide. The chain joins TRBV2 to TRBJ1-5; D call uncertain. The CDR3 is made up of 13 amino acids. Per the germline V gene, CDR1 is SNHLY and CDR2 is FYNNEI. The CDR3 region is CASSELGNQTQHF. CDR3 in DNA: TGTGCCAGCAGTGAACTGGGCAATCAGACCCAGCATTTT.

This clonotype has ten or more counts. The gene calls are TRBV29-1 and TRBJ1-1; perhaps TRBD1 as D (6 bases). V lost 1 base, J lost 0 bases, and 6 bases lay in between. CDR1 is SQVTM, CDR2 ANQGSEA, per germline. CDR3 size: 13 residues. CDR3 DNA sequence: TGCAGCGTTGAAGGGACAGTGAACACTGAAGCTTTCTTT. This codes for CSVEGTVNTEAFF. Together with reference TRBV29-1 and TRBJ1-1, the CDR3 gives the full variable domain: SAVISQKPSRDICQRGTSLTIQCQVDSQVTMMFWYRQQPGQSLTLIATANQGSEATYESGFVIDKFPISRPNLTFSTLTVSNMSPEDSSIYLCSVEGTVNTEAFFGQGTRLTVV.

This clonotype was seen a handful of times. In DNA form, the CDR3 reads TGCAGTGCTAGAGATCGTCACGTAGGGTCCTTGAGCTACACCTTC. Translation: CSARDRHVGSLSYTF. The V gene is TRBV20-1, the J gene TRBJ1-2; no clear D gene. This CDR3 comprises 15 residues. The germline V gene encodes CDR1 DFQATT and CDR2 SNEGSKA (reference sequence). V lost 0 bases and J 9 bases, leaving 20 bases between the germline ends.

This clonotype was seen at least ten times. The V and J genes are TRBV6-5 and TRBJ1-1; D perhaps matches TRBD1 (5 bases). CDR3 length: 12 amino acids. Germline assignment: CDR1 MNHEY and CDR2 SVGAGI. Trimming shortened V by 6 bases and J by 5 bases, and 10 bases separated the two germline ends. The CDR3 bases are TGTGCCAGCAGAGAGGGGATAACTGAAGCTTTCTTT. It codes for CASREGITEAFF.

V is TRBV4-1 and J is TRBJ1-5; D is perhaps TRBD1 (5 bases). The CDR3 is 14 residues long. Per the germline V gene, CDR1 is MGHRA and CDR2 is YSYEKL. V was trimmed by 0 bases and J by 7 bases, leaving 10 bases between them. The CDR3 region is CASSQEGVRQPQHF. CDR3 in DNA: TGCGCCAGCAGCCAAGAGGGGGTACGCCAGCCCCAGCATTTT.